These 30 T cell receptor beta chains came from one sample sequenced in a study of response to subunit inactivated influenza vaccine. TCRdb called the RT-PCR reads again in MiXCR, with one record for every CDR3 protein. The sample lists about 830,000 distinct CDR3 sequences, around a sixth seen once, with 11% in the top ten. The material was PBMCs from blood, obtained roughly 5 days after vaccination. These receptors were collected from a man in his fifties or sixties who received an inactivated influenza vaccine.

CDR3 bases: TGTGCCAGCAGTTTATCGGGGATTCGTACAGGCTACACCTTC. Encoded protein: CASSLSGIRTGYTF. The gene calls are TRBV12-3 or TRBV12-4 and TRBJ1-2, with D hard to call. Trimming removed 2 bases from V and 8 bases from J, with 15 bases in between. This CDR3 is 14 amino acids long.

This clonotype was seen only a few times. This chain uses TRBV7-9 with TRBJ2-1, with 7 bases identical to TRBD2. With 3 bases clipped from V and 8 bases from J, the junction kept 4 bases outside the gene matches. The CDR3 is 13 amino acids. Germline V gene lookup returns CDR1 SEHNR and CDR2 FQNEAQ (reference sequence). The CDR3 region is CASSLAGAYEQFF. In nucleotides, the CDR3 is TGTGCCAGCAGCTTGGCGGGAGCATATGAGCAGTTCTTC.

This clonotype was counted a few times. V is TRBV3-1 and J is TRBJ2-5; tentatively, D is TRBD2 (5 bases). Germline V gene data show CDR1 as LGHDT and CDR2 as YNNKEL (reference sequence). V dropped 1 base and J dropped 3 bases, with 15 bases sitting between them. The CDR3 runs to 16 residues. The CDR3 loop reads CASSQGETMAKETQYF. The CDR3 DNA sequence: TGTGCCAGCAGCCAAGGCGAGACTATGGCAAAAGAGACCCAGTACTTC.

This chain links TRBV20-1 with TRBJ2-6; D gene ambiguous. Trimming took off 3 bases at V and 2 bases at J, with 5 bases between the two ends. The CDR3 extends over 13 amino acids. The germline V gene has CDR1 DFQATT and CDR2 SNEGSKA (reference sequence). The CDR3 DNA follows: TGCAGTGCTAGTGGTGCTGGGGCCAACGTCCTGACTTTC. This translates into CSASGAGANVLTF.

This clonotype came up a few times. DNA for the CDR3: TGCGCCAGCTCCCCCGCCGGGACGCCATCCTACGAGCAGTACTTC. Its translation is CASSPAGTPSYEQYF. The chain uses TRBV5-1 and TRBJ2-7; D may match TRBD1 or TRBD2 (5 bases each). This CDR3 has 15 residues. Germline CDR1 is SGHRS and CDR2 is YFSETQ. V was shortened by 7 bases and J by 1 base, with 18 bases between the two germline ends. Full variable domain (outside the CDR3, taken from reference TRBV5-1 and TRBJ2-7): KAGVTQTPRYLIKTRGQQVTLSCSPISGHRSVSWYQQTPGQGLQFLFEYFSETQRNKGNFPGRFSGRQFSNSRSEMNVSTLELGDSALYLCASSPAGTPSYEQYFGPGTRLTVT.

This clonotype was counted between two and nine times. The chain is built from TRBV20-1 and TRBJ2-7, with D unresolved. Trimming stripped 3 bases from V and 2 bases from J, with 11 bases between. The germline V gene encodes CDR1 DFQATT and CDR2 SNEGSKA (reference sequence). The CDR3 has 13 residues. CDR3 loop: CSASSKSTYEQYF. The CDR3 DNA is TGCAGTGCTAGCTCAAAGTCCACCTACGAGCAGTACTTC.

The J gene is TRBJ1-6, the V gene TRBV4-2; TRBD1 might be the D (6 bases). The CDR3 consists of 16 residues. Germline loops: CDR1 LGHNA, CDR2 YNFKEQ. V dropped 0 bases and J dropped 6 bases, with 12 bases sitting between them. The CDR3 loop is CASSQESGGRNSPLHF. CDR3 bases: TGTGCCAGCAGCCAAGAAAGCGGGGGGCGTAATTCACCCCTCCACTTT.

The CDR3 is CASSQDRRRVDEQFF. For the CDR3, the DNA is TGCGCCAGCAGCCAAGATAGGCGGAGGGTCGATGAGCAGTTCTTC. V is TRBV4-3 and J is TRBJ2-1; tentative D call: TRBD2 (6 bases). Germline CDR1 is LGHNA and CDR2 is YSLEER. This CDR3 comprises 15 residues. Trimming removed 0 bases from V and 8 bases from J, with 14 bases in between.

A few counts support this clonotype. The CDR3 DNA sequence: TGTGCCAGCAGCTTAGCAGGGGCGCTGAATCAGCCCCAGCATTTT. Protein sequence: CASSLAGALNQPQHF. V gene TRBV7-2 combines with J gene TRBJ1-5; weak D call: TRBD1 (5 bases). Germline CDR1 reads SGHTA; CDR2 reads FQGNSA. CDR3 length: 15 amino acids. The V and J ends lost 0 bases and 4 bases respectively, with 10 bases between them.

This clonotype was seen just once. The V gene is TRBV11-3, the J gene TRBJ2-1; 9 bases agree with TRBD1. Trimming at V came to 5 bases and at J to 8 bases, leaving 10 bases not matched to a gene. The CDR3 has 15 residues. The V gene's germline CDR1 is SGHNT and CDR2 YENEEA. CDR3 coding DNA: TGTGCCAGCAGCGGCTGGGGACAGGGAAGGGATGAGCAGTTCTTC. It codes for CASSGWGQGRDEQFF.

V is TRBV20-1 and J is TRBJ1-2, with D unclear. Per the germline V gene, CDR1 is DFQATT and CDR2 is SNEGSKA (reference sequence). The CDR3 has 15 amino acids. V gave up 2 bases and J gave up 4 bases, with 17 bases separating them. The CDR3 DNA sequence: TGCAGTGCTAGAATGGTAATCGATTCCCTCTATGGCTACACCTTC. It yields the protein CSARMVIDSLYGYTF.

This clonotype has just a few counts. This chain connects TRBV20-1 to TRBJ1-3; 7 nucleotides agree with TRBD1. The V gene's germline CDR1 is DFQATT and CDR2 SNEGSKA (reference sequence). Trimming at V came to 4 bases and at J to 0 bases, leaving 3 bases not matched to a gene. This CDR3 contains 14 residues. CDR3 in DNA: TGCAGTGCTAACAGGGGCAACTCTGGAAACACCATATATTTT. Amino acid sequence: CSANRGNSGNTIYF.

The chain combines TRBV25-1 with TRBJ2-2, with a tentative D call TRBD1 (5 bases). The V end was cut by 0 bases, the J end by 4 bases, with 12 bases between. The CDR3 consists of 16 residues. CDR1 is MGHDK, CDR2 SYGVNS, per germline. The CDR3 region has the DNA TGTGCCAGCAGTGAATATTATTCAGGGTCCACCGGGGAGCTGTTTTTT. Translation: CASSEYYSGSTGELFF.

The chain employs TRBV4-2 and TRBJ2-1; maybe TRBD1 (6 bases). The V and J ends lost 4 bases and 5 bases respectively, with 9 bases between them. The germline V gene has CDR1 LGHNA and CDR2 YNFKEQ. This CDR3 comprises 13 residues. The CDR3 region has the DNA TGTGCCAGCAGCCGGGACATAAACAATGAGCAGTTCTTC. It encodes CASSRDINNEQFF.

V gene TRBV9 combines with J gene TRBJ2-1; D call uncertain. This CDR3 comprises 18 residues. The V and J ends lost 0 bases and 4 bases respectively, with 20 bases between them. Looked up from germline, CDR1 is SGDLS and CDR2 is YYNGEE. This CDR3 is CASSVGPGSFRGYNEQFF. CDR3 nucleotides: TGTGCCAGCAGCGTAGGTCCCGGAAGTTTTAGAGGTTACAATGAGCAGTTCTTC.

This clonotype was observed at least ten times. This sequence joins TRBV20-1 and TRBJ1-5, with 8 bases lining up with TRBD1. This CDR3 comprises 14 residues. CDR1 and CDR2 from the germline V gene are DFQATT and SNEGSKA (reference sequence). V lost 4 bases to trimming and J lost 6 bases; unmatched junction nucleotides: 8. CDR3 sequence: CSAIKDRGGQPQHF. The CDR3 DNA sequence: TGCAGTGCTATTAAAGACAGGGGTGGTCAGCCCCAGCATTTT.

This clonotype was seen at least ten times. The chain is built from TRBV29-1 and TRBJ1-5; maybe TRBD1 (5 bases). This CDR3 has 13 residues. Per germline, CDR1 SQVTM and CDR2 ANQGSEA. Trimming took off 6 bases at V and 4 bases at J, with 13 bases between the two ends. The CDR3 DNA reads as TGCAGCGTGGCCGGGACGGCTAATCAGCCCCAGCATTTT. Encoded protein: CSVAGTANQPQHF. Based on the CDR3 plus reference TRBV29-1 and TRBJ1-5, the full variable domain is SAVISQKPSRDICQRGTSLTIQCQVDSQVTMMFWYRQQPGQSLTLIATANQGSEATYESGFVIDKFPISRPNLTFSTLTVSNMSPEDSSIYLCSVAGTANQPQHFGDGTRLSIL.

The chain combines TRBV5-6 with TRBJ2-1; 9 bases are a match to TRBD2. After removal of 0 bases from V and 8 bases from J, the junction contained 12 bases not matched to a gene. From germline, CDR1 is SGHDT and CDR2 YYEEEE. This CDR3 region has 17 residues. CDR3 region: CASSLVGRGGLVHEQFF. The DNA of the CDR3 is TGTGCCAGCAGCTTGGTCGGGCGGGGGGGCCTTGTACATGAGCAGTTCTTC.

This clonotype came up a few times. This chain links TRBV6-5 with TRBJ2-7; D unresolved. The CDR3 spans 12 residues. The V end lost 6 bases, the J end lost 5 bases, and 11 bases lay between the germline ends. Germline lookup yields CDR1 MNHEY and CDR2 SVGAGI. CDR3 sequence: CASRTIGNEQYF. The CDR3 DNA reads TGTGCCAGCAGAACAATAGGGAACGAGCAGTACTTC.

This clonotype came up a few times. This rearrangement joins TRBV29-1 to TRBJ2-2; 8 nucleotides agree with TRBD2. Trimming removed 6 bases from V and 3 bases from J; junction bases left unmatched: 3. Germline CDR1 SQVTM, CDR2 ANQGSEA. This CDR3 comprises 13 residues. DNA of the CDR3: TGCAGCGTCTCGGGGGGGGACACCGGGGAGCTGTTTTTT. Translated: CSVSGGDTGELFF.

This clonotype showed up just a few times. The chain recombines TRBV7-6 with TRBJ2-7, with no clear D. Trimming removed 3 bases from V and 5 bases from J, with 20 bases in between. The CDR3 spans 16 residues. Germline-derived CDR1 and CDR2 are SGHVS and FNYEAQ. CDR3 residues: CASSLVSSLKSDEQYF. The CDR3 bases are TGTGCCAGCAGCTTGGTCAGCTCTCTTAAATCAGACGAGCAGTACTTC.

This clonotype was counted a few times. The chain is built from TRBV11-2 and TRBJ2-5; D remains unclear. The CDR3 loop spans 12 amino acids. CDR1 and CDR2 from the germline V gene are SGHAT and FQNNGV. Trimming cost V 5 bases and J 7 bases, with 11 bases left between them. CDR3 amino acids: CASSPTPGTQYF. The CDR3 DNA reads as TGTGCCAGCAGCCCTACCCCGGGGACCCAGTACTTC.

This clonotype was counted ten times or more. The chain couples TRBV12-3 or TRBV12-4 to TRBJ2-5; 7 nucleotides match TRBD1. The CDR3 has 14 amino acids. With 5 bases clipped from V and 2 bases from J, the junction kept 5 bases outside the gene matches. The CDR3 DNA follows: TGTGCCAGCAGTGTGACAGGGACACAAGAGACCCAGTACTTC. Translated: CASSVTGTQETQYF.

This clonotype was detected a few times. V and J are TRBV6-2 or TRBV6-3 and TRBJ1-2, with TRBD1 matching 7 bases. This CDR3 comprises 13 residues. Germline lookup yields CDR1 MNHEY and CDR2 SVGEGT. V lost 9 bases to trimming and J lost 6 bases; unmatched junction nucleotides: 10. The CDR3 here is CASAGTEIDGYTF. The CDR3 bases are TGTGCCAGTGCCGGGACAGAGATCGATGGCTACACCTTC.

This clonotype turned up a few times. CDR3 amino acids: CASSLHRDVQTQYF. In DNA, the CDR3 is TGTGCCAGCAGCTTACATCGGGACGTACAGACCCAGTACTTC. This rearrangement joins TRBV7-2 to TRBJ2-5; tentatively, D is TRBD1 or TRBD2 (5 bases each). This CDR3 has 14 residues. Germline V gene sequence: CDR1 SGHTA, CDR2 FQGNSA. V was shortened by 2 bases and J by 6 bases, with 13 bases between the two germline ends.

Of note for this clonotype: Its ends do not fully match the called genes, so a read error is possible. The J gene is TRBJ2-5, the V gene TRBV20-1; TRBD1 matches at 10 bases. The CDR3 is made up of 15 amino acids. CDR1 and CDR2 (germline): DFQATT, SNEGSKA (reference sequence). This CDR3 reads CSALPGTGDRQTQHF. The CDR3 DNA reads TGCAGTGCCCTACCCGGGACAGGGGATAGGCAGACCCAGCACTTC.

In the case of this clonotype: One end of the junction varies from germline; a read error may be responsible. V and J are TRBV28 and TRBJ2-3; D perhaps matches TRBD2 (7 bases). Germline CDR1 reads MDHEN; CDR2 reads SYDVKM. This CDR3 is built from 15 residues. This chain's CDR3 is CASSGPGGGTDTQYF. Here the CDR3 DNA reads TGTGCCAGCTCAGGGCCGGGGGGCGGCACAGATACGCAGTACTTT.

The rearrangement joins TRBV24-1 to TRBJ2-2; D not certain. V was pared by 11 bases and J by 5 bases, with 11 bases between. Germline-derived CDR1 and CDR2 are KGHDR and SFDVKD. The CDR3 totals 12 residues. CDR3 in amino acids: CAIVSSTGELFF. The DNA for the CDR3 is TGTGCCATCGTCAGTTCTACCGGGGAGCTGTTTTTT.

This clonotype was recorded a few times. The rearrangement uses TRBV7-9 and TRBJ2-1; a weak D match, TRBD2 (5 bases). This CDR3 contains 12 residues. CDR1 and CDR2 from the germline V gene are SEHNR and FQNEAQ (reference sequence). The V gene lost 5 bases and the J gene lost 10 bases, with 12 bases spanning the gap. In DNA, the CDR3 is TGTGCCAGCAGCCAGGACTTCTCAGAGCAGTTCTTC. Translating it yields CASSQDFSEQFF.

This clonotype was observed a single time. The chain recombines TRBV12-3 or TRBV12-4 with TRBJ2-1, with D tentatively TRBD1 (7 bases). The CDR3 totals 15 residues. Trimming removed 7 bases at V and 5 bases at J, with 18 bases between. The CDR3 DNA is TGTGCCAGCACCCATGGGGCAGGGGGGAACAATGAGCAGTTCTTC. Protein sequence: CASTHGAGGNNEQFF.